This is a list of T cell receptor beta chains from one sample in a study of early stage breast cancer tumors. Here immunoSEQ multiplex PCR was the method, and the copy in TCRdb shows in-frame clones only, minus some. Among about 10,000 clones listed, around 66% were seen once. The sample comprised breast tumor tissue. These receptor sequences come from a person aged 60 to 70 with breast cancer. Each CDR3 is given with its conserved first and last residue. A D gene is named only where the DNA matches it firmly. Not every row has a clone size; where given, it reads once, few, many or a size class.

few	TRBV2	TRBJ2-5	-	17	TGTGCCAGCAGTGGTTCCGGGGACCACCTGTACCAAGAGACCCAGTACTTC	CASSGSGDHLYQETQYF
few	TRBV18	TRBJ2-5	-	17	TGTGCCAGCTCACCACGAGTGGAGAGGCAGGGCGAAGAGACCCAGTACTTC	CASSPRVERQGEETQYF
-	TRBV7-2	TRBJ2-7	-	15	TGTGCCAGCAGCCCTCAAGGGGGGGCGCGTTTCGAGCAGTACTTC	CASSPQGGARFEQYF
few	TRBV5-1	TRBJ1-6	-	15	TGCGCCAGCAGCACCAGGACGGACCGGTATTCACCCCTCCACTTT	CASSTRTDRYSPLHF
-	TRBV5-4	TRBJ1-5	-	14	TGTGCCAGCAGCCAAGTTGGGGGGCGGGAGCCCCAGCATTTT	CASSQVGGREPQHF
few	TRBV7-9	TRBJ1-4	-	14	TGTGCCAGCAGCTTAGGGTCTGCTAATGAAAAACTGTTTTTT	CASSLGSANEKLFF
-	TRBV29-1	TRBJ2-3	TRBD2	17	TGCAGCGTTGGTAGTAGCGGGGAAAGACTGAGCACAGATACGCAGTATTTT	CSVGSSGERLSTDTQYF
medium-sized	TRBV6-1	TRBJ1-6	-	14	TGTGCCAGCAGTAAAACAGGAAACAATTCACCCCTCCACTTT	CASSKTGNNSPLHF
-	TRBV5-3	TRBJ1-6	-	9	TGTGCCAGTTATTCACCCCTCCACTTT	CASYSPLHF
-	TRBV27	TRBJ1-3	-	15	TGTGCCAGCAGTTTATCAGCGATCTCTGGAAACACCATATATTTT	CASSLSAISGNTIYF
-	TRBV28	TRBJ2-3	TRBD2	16	TGTGCCAGCAGTGACCCGACTAGCGGGAGATGGGATACGCAGTATTTT	CASSDPTSGRWDTQYF